This TCR beta chain emerged from a study of cytomegalovirus exposure and HLA in healthy donors. Study findings and constraints: Researchers reported that a few CMV-associated chains were confirmed in vitro as CMV antigen-specific. The tendency of first-cohort TCR clusters to co-occur in the roughly 120 validation repertoires was identified by a subsequent analysis. High sensitivity and specificity were reportedly achieved when the classifier diagnosed cytomegalovirus status.

A remark on this clone: The antigen is undetermined.

Sequenced by immunoSEQ multiplex PCR; TCRdb stores in-frame clones only, minus some. The table records under 75,000 clones, about 95% of them present only once. This CDR3 has 15 residues. Per germline, CDR1 SEHNR and CDR2 FQNEAQ (reference sequence). V was shortened by 1 base and J by 0 bases, with 7 bases between the two germline ends. Donors came from a validation cohort of 95 to 150 subjects, distinct from the first 666-subject cohort. Sequenced sample: PBMCs. This clonotype was obtained from a woman aged 18-30 years in good health and CMV-seronegative. V and J are TRBV7-9 and TRBJ1-3; unclear D gene. CDR3 DNA: TGTGCCAGCAGCTTAGGCAGAACCTCTGGAAACACCATATATTTT. This sequence encodes CASSLGRTSGNTIYF.